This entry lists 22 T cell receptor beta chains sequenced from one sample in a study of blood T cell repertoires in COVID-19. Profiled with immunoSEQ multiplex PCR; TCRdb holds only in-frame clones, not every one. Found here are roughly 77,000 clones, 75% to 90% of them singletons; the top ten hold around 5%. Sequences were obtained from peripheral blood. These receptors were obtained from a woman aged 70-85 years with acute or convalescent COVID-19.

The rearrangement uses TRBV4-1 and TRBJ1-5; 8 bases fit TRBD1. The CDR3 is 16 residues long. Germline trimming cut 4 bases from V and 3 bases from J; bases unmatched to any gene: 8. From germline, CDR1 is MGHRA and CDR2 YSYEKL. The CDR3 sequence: CASSRVPGQDNQPQHF. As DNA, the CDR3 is TGCGCCAGCAGCCGAGTCCCGGGACAGGACAATCAGCCCCAGCATTTT.

CDR3 sequence: CASAERITEAFF. CDR3 sequence (DNA): TGTGCCAGCGCCGAGAGAATCACTGAAGCTTTCTTT. The chain carries TRBV6-6 and TRBJ1-1; D is unclear. This CDR3 spans 12 amino acids. The ends were cut back, 8 bases at V and 4 bases at J, with 11 bases in the middle. Germline values: CDR1 MNHNY, CDR2 SVGAGI (reference sequence).

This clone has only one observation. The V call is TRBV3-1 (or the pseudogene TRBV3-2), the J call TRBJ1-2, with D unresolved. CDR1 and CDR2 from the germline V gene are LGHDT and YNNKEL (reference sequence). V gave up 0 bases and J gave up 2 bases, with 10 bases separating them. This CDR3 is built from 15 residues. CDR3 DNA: TGTGCCAGCAGCCAAGAGTGGTCGGGGAACTATGGCTACACCTTC. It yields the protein CASSQEWSGNYGYTF.

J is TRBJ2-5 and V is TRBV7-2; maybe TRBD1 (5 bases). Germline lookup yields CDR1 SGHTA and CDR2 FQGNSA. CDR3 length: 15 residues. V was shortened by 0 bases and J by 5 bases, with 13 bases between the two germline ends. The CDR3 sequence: CASSLAGQGVETQYF. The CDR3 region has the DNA TGTGCCAGCAGCTTAGCGGGGCAGGGTGTGGAGACCCAGTACTTC. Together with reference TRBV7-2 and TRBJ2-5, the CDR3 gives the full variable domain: GAGVSQSPSNKVTEKGKDVELRCDPISGHTALYWYRQSLGQGLEFLIYFQGNSAPDKSGLPSDRFSAERTGGSVSTLTIQRTQQEDSAVYLCASSLAGQGVETQYFGPGTRLLVL.

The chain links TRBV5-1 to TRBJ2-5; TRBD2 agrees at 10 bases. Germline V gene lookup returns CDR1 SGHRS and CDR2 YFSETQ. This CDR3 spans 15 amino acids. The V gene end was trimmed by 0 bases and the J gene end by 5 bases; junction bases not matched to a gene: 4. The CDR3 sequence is CASSLERGGRETQYF. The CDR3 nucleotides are TGCGCCAGCAGCTTGGAGCGGGGGGGCCGCGAGACCCAGTACTTC.

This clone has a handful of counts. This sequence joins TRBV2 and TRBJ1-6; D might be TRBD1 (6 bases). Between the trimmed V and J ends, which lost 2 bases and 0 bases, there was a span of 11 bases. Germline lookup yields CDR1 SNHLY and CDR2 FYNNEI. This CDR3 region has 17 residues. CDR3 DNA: TGTGCCAGCAGTGAACATGGACAGAGCTCCTATAATTCACCCCTCCACTTT. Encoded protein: CASSEHGQSSYNSPLHF.

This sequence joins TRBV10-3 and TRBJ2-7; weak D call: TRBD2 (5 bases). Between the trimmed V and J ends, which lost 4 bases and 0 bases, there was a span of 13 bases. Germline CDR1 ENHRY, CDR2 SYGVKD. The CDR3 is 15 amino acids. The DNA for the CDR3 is TGTGCCATCAGTGGACACTCTAGCACCTCCTACGAGCAGTACTTC. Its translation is CAISGHSSTSYEQYF.

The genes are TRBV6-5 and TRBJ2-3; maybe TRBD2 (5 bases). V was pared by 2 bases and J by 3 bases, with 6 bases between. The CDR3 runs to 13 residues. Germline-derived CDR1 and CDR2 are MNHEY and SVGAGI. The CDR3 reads CASSYPGTDTQYF. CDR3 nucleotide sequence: TGTGCCAGCAGTTACCCGGGGACAGATACGCAGTATTTT.

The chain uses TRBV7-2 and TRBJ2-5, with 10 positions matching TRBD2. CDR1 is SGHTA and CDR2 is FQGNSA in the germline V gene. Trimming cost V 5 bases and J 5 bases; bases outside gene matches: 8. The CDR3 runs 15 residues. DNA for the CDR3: TGTGCCAGCAGCCCGGAGGTAGCGGGAGGCGAGACCCAGTACTTC. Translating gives CASSPEVAGGETQYF.

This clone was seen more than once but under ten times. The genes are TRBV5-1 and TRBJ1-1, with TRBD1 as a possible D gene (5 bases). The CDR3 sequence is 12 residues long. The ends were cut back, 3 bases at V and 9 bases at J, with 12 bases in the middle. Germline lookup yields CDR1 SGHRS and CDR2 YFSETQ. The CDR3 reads CASSWRRGQAFF. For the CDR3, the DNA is TGCGCCAGCAGCTGGAGGAGGGGACAAGCTTTCTTT. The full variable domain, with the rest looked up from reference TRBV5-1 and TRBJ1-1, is KAGVTQTPRYLIKTRGQQVTLSCSPISGHRSVSWYQQTPGQGLQFLFEYFSETQRNKGNFPGRFSGRQFSNSRSEMNVSTLELGDSALYLCASSWRRGQAFFGQGTRLTVV.

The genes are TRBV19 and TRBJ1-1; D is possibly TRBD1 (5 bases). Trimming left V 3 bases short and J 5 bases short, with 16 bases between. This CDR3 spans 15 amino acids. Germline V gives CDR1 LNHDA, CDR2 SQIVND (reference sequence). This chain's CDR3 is CASSIVRGVRTEAFF. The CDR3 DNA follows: TGTGCCAGTAGTATTGTTCGGGGGGTGAGAACTGAAGCTTTCTTT.

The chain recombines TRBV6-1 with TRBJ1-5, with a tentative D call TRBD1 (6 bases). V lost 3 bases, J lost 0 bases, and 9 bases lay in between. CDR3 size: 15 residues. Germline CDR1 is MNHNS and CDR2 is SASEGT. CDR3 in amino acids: CASSEGHGSNQPQHF. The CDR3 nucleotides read TGTGCCAGCAGTGAGGGACACGGTAGCAATCAGCCCCAGCATTTT.

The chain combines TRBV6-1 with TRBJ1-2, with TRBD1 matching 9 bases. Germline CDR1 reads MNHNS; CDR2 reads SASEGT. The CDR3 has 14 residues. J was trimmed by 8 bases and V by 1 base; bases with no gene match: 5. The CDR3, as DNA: TGTGCCAGCAGTGAAGGGGGACAGGGAGGGGGCTACACCTTC. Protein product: CASSEGGQGGGYTF.

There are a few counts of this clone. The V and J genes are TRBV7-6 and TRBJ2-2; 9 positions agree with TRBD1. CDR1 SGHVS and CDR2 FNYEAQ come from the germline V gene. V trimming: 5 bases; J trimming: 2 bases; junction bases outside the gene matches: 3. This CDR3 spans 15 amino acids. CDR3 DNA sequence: TGTGCCAGCAGCCTGGGACAGGGAAACACCGGGGAGCTGTTTTTT. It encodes CASSLGQGNTGELFF.

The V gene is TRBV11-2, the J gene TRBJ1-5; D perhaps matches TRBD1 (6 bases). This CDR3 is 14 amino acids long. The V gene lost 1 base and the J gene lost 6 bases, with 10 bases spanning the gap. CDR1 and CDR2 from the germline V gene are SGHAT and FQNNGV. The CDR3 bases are TGTGCCAGCAGCTTAGGAGGGGGACCTCAGCCCCAGCATTTT. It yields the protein CASSLGGGPQPQHF.

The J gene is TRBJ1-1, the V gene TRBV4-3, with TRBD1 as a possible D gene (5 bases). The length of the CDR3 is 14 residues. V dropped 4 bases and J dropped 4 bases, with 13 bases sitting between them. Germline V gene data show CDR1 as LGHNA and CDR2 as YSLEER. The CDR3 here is CASSPGRGVTEAFF. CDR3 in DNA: TGCGCCAGCAGCCCGGGCCGGGGGGTCACTGAAGCTTTCTTT.

CDR3 region: CASSPGHSNTEAFF. The CDR3 bases are TGTGCCAGCAGCCCGGGACATTCGAACACTGAAGCTTTCTTT. V is TRBV7-2 and J is TRBJ1-1; tentatively, D is TRBD1 (6 bases). The CDR3 totals 14 residues. Trimming cost V 5 bases and J 1 base, with 11 bases left between them. Germline V CDR1 and CDR2: SGHTA, FQGNSA. The complete variable domain, with remaining parts taken from reference TRBV7-2 and TRBJ1-1, reads GAGVSQSPSNKVTEKGKDVELRCDPISGHTALYWYRQSLGQGLEFLIYFQGNSAPDKSGLPSDRFSAERTGGSVSTLTIQRTQQEDSAVYLCASSPGHSNTEAFFGQGTRLTVV.

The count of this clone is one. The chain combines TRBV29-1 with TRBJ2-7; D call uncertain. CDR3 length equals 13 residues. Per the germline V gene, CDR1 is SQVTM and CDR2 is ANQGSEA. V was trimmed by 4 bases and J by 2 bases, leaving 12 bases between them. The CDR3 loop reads CSVATLEPYEQYF. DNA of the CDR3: TGCAGCGTTGCGACCCTGGAGCCCTACGAGCAGTACTTC.

As DNA, the CDR3 is TGTGCCAGCAGCCCCTGGAGAGAAACCTACGAGCAGTACTTC. Translation gives CASSPWRETYEQYF. The V call is TRBV6-6, the J call TRBJ2-7; D uncertain. CDR3 size: 14 residues. Germline CDR1 and CDR2: MNHNY and SVGAGI (reference sequence). V dropped 6 bases and J dropped 2 bases, with 14 bases sitting between them.

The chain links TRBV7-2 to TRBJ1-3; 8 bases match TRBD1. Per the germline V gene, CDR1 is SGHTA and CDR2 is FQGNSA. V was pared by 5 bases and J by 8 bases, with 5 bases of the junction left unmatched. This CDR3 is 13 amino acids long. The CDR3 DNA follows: TGTGCCAGCAGCCAGGACAGGGTAGACACCATATATTTT. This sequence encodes CASSQDRVDTIYF.

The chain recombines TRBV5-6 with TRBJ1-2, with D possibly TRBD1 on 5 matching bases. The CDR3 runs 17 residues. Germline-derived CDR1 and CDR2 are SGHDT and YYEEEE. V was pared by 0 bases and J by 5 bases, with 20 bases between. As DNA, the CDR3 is TGTGCCAGCAGCTTGGACGCCACAGGACGACTTCTGTATGGCTACACCTTC. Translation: CASSLDATGRLLYGYTF.

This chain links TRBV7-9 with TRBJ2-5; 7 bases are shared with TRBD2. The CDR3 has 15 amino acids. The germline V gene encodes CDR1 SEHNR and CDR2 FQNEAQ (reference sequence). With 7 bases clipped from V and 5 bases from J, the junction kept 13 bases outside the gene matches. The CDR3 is CASTPTGGWEETQYF. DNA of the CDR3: TGTGCCAGCACCCCAACGGGGGGTTGGGAGGAGACCCAGTACTTC.